The TCR beta chain under discussion was sequenced for a study of T cells after yellow fever vaccination (dated by TCRdb to the late 2010s). Background for the entire study: The SMART-Seq v4 Ultra Low Input RNA kit was used to prepare libraries from fractions with low cell numbers. To follow T-cell clones before and after both primary and booster YFV17D yellow fever vaccination, bulk TCR alpha and beta repertoires underwent longitudinal sequencing. The cohort comprised two healthy male donors, one aged 18 to 30 and one aged 30 to 39 years. Bulk PBMC replicates and cell subsets were isolated from blood drawn at multiple timepoints before and after both primary and secondary immunization. The full study reports these points: A small fraction of clonotypes showed up in both the CD4 and CD8 compartments, probably as a result of convergent recombination. Because the study included only two donors, the extent to which the findings can be generalized is limited. Because abundant contaminating clonotypes from the bulk population could be contained in FACS-sorted repertoires, computational filtering was required. Compared with the primary T-cell response, the secondary T-cell response was faster but weaker, reaching its peak on day 5 rather than on day 15. After the booster, most of the clones that had expanded following primary vaccination were detected again (96% of CD4 and 88% of CD8), which suggests that memory was broadly maintained.

The intended sense of this specimen's treatment or condition label: live attenuated yellow fever vaccine strain. PBMCs were isolated from peripheral blood using a standard Ficoll-Paque protocol. Dynabeads CD4 and CD8 positive selection kits were used to isolate CD4 and CD8 T-cell fractions. TriZol was used to extract RNA from bulk PBMCs, from CD4 and CD8 fractions, and from dextramer-positive and dextramer-negative fractions. TCR cDNA was synthesized by 5'RACE template switching, which introduced a universal primer site and unique molecular identifiers. Priming of cDNA synthesis was performed from both the TCR alpha and TCR beta constant segments. Two PCR steps were used to amplify libraries, with sample barcodes and sequencing adapters being added in the second step. Sequencing of libraries was done on Illumina HiSeq 2500 (2x100 bp) or NovaSeq (2x150 bp). The paper's processing steps were these. Demultiplexing of reads and collapsing into UMI consensus sequences were performed with MIGEC, and V(D)J alignment was carried out with MiXCR. Using edgeR on replicate PBMC samples, clonotypes were called vaccine-responding if FDR was below 0.01 and the log2 fold change was above 5 up to day 15. Each bulk clonotype was labeled CD4 or CD8 based on which sequenced repertoire, CD4 or CD8, contained the clonotype at higher abundance. The public sequencing data were trimmed at Q25 with fastp and processed into clonotypes with MiXCR by TCRdb, which kept only in-frame beta chains. Entries are consolidated by CDR3 protein sequence, retaining the most common genes and DNA. None of the V and J calls come from the authors' own analysis; TCRdb made them. The sample table holds about 130,000 distinct CDR3 sequences, of which approximately 6.6% were seen once. The biggest ten clones account for more than 0.55% of the sample.

The germline V gene provides CDR1 MNHNS and CDR2 SASEGT. Relative to germline, V is missing 6 bases and J is missing 4 bases, with 5 bases of the junction outside any gene match. Inclusive of the bounding cysteine and phenylalanine, the CDR3 is 14 residues long. Only the CDR3 DNA stays, 42 bases, in frame from base 1. This clonotype was recorded many times. The target of this receptor is not known. The input lacks base qualities; no much larger clone sits a single base away. This sequence originates from a young man who received the YFV17D yellow fever vaccine. The sequence is built from TRBV6-1 and TRBJ2-7; 11 nucleotides in the junction match TRBD2. The specimen was CD4+ T cells sorted from PBMCs, collected 10 days after the yellow fever booster vaccination. The CDR3 region: CASSGTSGPYEQYF. The DNA sequence reads TGTGCCAGCAGCGGGACTAGCGGACCTTACGAGCAGTACTTC.